Listed here are 19 T cell receptor beta chains from one sample, sequenced in a study of shared clonotypes between healthy human individuals. The protocol was immunoSEQ multiplex PCR, while the TCRdb copy is restricted to in-frame clones and leaves out a portion. The sample lists 2 million to 2.5 million clones; approximately 95% were seen once. The sequenced material came from naive CD4+ T cells sorted from blood. Subset indicated: CD45RA+ positively selected. The origin of the receptors is a man between 18 and 35 years old in good health.

A note on this clone: This CDR3 is also generated by other DNA sequences in the sample. The chain carries TRBV11-2 and TRBJ2-7; 8 nucleotides agree with TRBD2. The CDR3 length is 14 residues. Germline values: CDR1 SGHAT, CDR2 FQNNGV. V shed 1 base and J 2 bases; nucleotides not matched to a gene: 1. CDR3 sequence (DNA): TGTGCCAGCAGCTTAGTAGCGGGGACCTACGAGCAGTACTTC. Its protein product is CASSLVAGTYEQYF.

This sequence joins TRBV7-2 and TRBJ1-2, with D perhaps matching TRBD1 (5 bases). Trimming pared 4 bases from V and 6 bases from J, leaving 12 bases between. CDR1 is SGHTA and CDR2 is FQGNSA in the germline V gene. This CDR3 region has 13 residues. The CDR3 sequence: CASSSGPGHGYTF. The CDR3 nucleotides are TGTGCCAGCAGCTCGGGGCCCGGGCATGGCTACACCTTC.

The chain combines TRBV4-1 with TRBJ1-2, with a weak D call TRBD1 (6 bases). CDR1 is MGHRA and CDR2 is YSYEKL in the germline V gene. V was clipped by 2 bases and J by 8 bases, with 24 bases between them. CDR3 length: 17 amino acids. CDR3 loop: CASSQLLPTEWGAGYTF. The CDR3 nucleotides read TGCGCCAGCAGCCAACTACTCCCTACAGAGTGGGGGGCGGGCTACACCTTC.

The chain has TRBV30 and TRBJ2-7; a possible D gene is TRBD2 (5 bases). The germline gives CDR1 GTSNPN, CDR2 SVGIG (reference sequence). This CDR3 spans 14 amino acids. Trimming removed 3 bases from V and 2 bases from J, with 14 bases in between. The CDR3 sequence: CAWREKSGTYEQYF. The CDR3 nucleotides read TGTGCCTGGAGGGAAAAGTCCGGGACCTACGAGCAGTACTTC.

This sequence joins TRBV6-1 and TRBJ1-1; D uncertain. The CDR3 consists of 15 residues. The germline CDR1 and CDR2 sequences are MNHNS and SASEGT. The V gene lost 6 bases and the J gene lost 3 bases, with 17 bases spanning the gap. The CDR3 sequence is CASRRWVSRDTEAFF. Here the CDR3 DNA reads TGTGCCAGCAGACGTTGGGTCAGTCGGGACACTGAAGCTTTCTTT.

The genes are TRBV29-1 and TRBJ1-5; D not resolved. Deletions cut 1 base from V and 0 bases from J, with 37 bases between. This CDR3 comprises 24 residues. CDR1 and CDR2 (germline): SQVTM, ANQGSEA. CDR3 protein: CSVEALETDCSRAERLYSNQPQHF. Here the CDR3 DNA reads TGCAGCGTTGAAGCTCTCGAAACCGACTGCTCAAGGGCCGAGCGTTTATATAGCAATCAGCCCCAGCATTTT.

The chain carries TRBV19 and TRBJ1-1; D call uncertain. CDR1 and CDR2 from the germline V gene are LNHDA and SQIVND (reference sequence). CDR3 length: 11 amino acids. The V end was cut by 5 bases, the J end by 12 bases, with 13 bases between. The CDR3, as DNA: TGTGCCAGTAGTTCAGCCCGAAATACTTTCTTT. Translating gives CASSSARNTFF.

As concerns this clone: The junction differs from germline at one of its ends, possibly a read error. This chain links TRBV9 with TRBJ1-1, with D maybe TRBD1 (6 bases). Per the germline V gene, CDR1 is SGDLS and CDR2 is YYNGEE. The CDR3 extends over 16 amino acids. The CDR3 sequence is CASSVGLWGADTEAFF. The DNA for the CDR3 is TGTGCCAGCAGTGTAGGTCTTTGGGGGGCCGACACTGAAGCTTTCTTT.

Turning to this clone: The sample has other DNA sequences that encode this CDR3 too. The V call is TRBV5-1, the J call TRBJ1-1, with D possibly being TRBD1 (5 bases). The CDR3 is 14 amino acids. Germline V CDR1 and CDR2: SGHRS, YFSETQ. Between the trimmed V and J ends, which lost 0 bases and 4 bases, there was a span of 10 bases. CDR3 sequence: CASSLGDPVTEAFF. Written as DNA, the CDR3 is TGCGCCAGCAGCTTGGGGGACCCCGTCACTGAAGCTTTCTTT. Together with reference TRBV5-1 and TRBJ1-1, the CDR3 gives the full variable domain: KAGVTQTPRYLIKTRGQQVTLSCSPISGHRSVSWYQQTPGQGLQFLFEYFSETQRNKGNFPGRFSGRQFSNSRSEMNVSTLELGDSALYLCASSLGDPVTEAFFGQGTRLTVV.

A single count supports this clone. DNA for the CDR3: TGTGCCAGCAGCTTAGATAGGCGGGTTTGGAATTCACCCCTCCACTTT. Amino acid sequence: CASSLDRRVWNSPLHF. The chain is built from TRBV7-2 and TRBJ1-6; no definite D call. This CDR3 region has 16 residues. CDR1 SGHTA and CDR2 FQGNSA come from the germline V gene. With 1 base removed from V and 7 bases from J, the gap between germline ends came to 14 bases.

As concerns this clone: One junction end does not reproduce the germline sequence, and a read error may be involved. The chain links TRBV28 to TRBJ1-2; TRBD1 aligns across 9 bases. The CDR3 consists of 13 residues. From germline, CDR1 is MDHEN and CDR2 SYDVKM. CDR3: CASSLPDRGVLFF. The CDR3 DNA reads TGTGCCAGCAGTTTACCGGACAGGGGAGTCCTCTTCTTC.

CDR3 loop: CASRDLTGRLNEAFF. CDR3 DNA: TGTGCCAGCAGAGACCTTACAGGACGACTTAATGAAGCTTTCTTT. The genes are TRBV6-1 and TRBJ1-1; a possible D gene is TRBD1 (5 bases). The ends were cut back, 6 bases at V and 7 bases at J, with 21 bases in the middle. This CDR3 is 15 amino acids long. Germline V gene sequence: CDR1 MNHNS, CDR2 SASEGT.

This clone was seen once. This sequence joins TRBV18 and TRBJ2-5; D perhaps matches TRBD2 (5 bases). V was clipped by 2 bases and J by 3 bases, with 19 bases between them. CDR3 size: 17 residues. Per the germline V gene, CDR1 is KGHSH and CDR2 is LQKENI. The CDR3 reads CASSPFWASHEEETQYF. The CDR3 DNA is TGTGCCAGCTCACCATTTTGGGCTAGCCATGAGGAAGAGACCCAGTACTTC.

The CDR3 reads CASSETRTGPDEQYF. The CDR3 DNA reads as TGTGCCAGCAGTGAAACCCGGACAGGGCCCGACGAGCAGTACTTC. V and J are TRBV2 and TRBJ2-7; TRBD1 aligns across 8 bases. This CDR3 spans 15 amino acids. With V trimmed by 2 bases and J by 5 bases, 8 bases remained unmatched. The germline V gene has CDR1 SNHLY and CDR2 FYNNEI.

The chain employs TRBV4-1 and TRBJ2-5, with 13 bases aligning to TRBD2. The CDR3 has 17 residues. In germline, CDR1 is MGHRA, CDR2 YSYEKL. V shed 1 base and J 5 bases; nucleotides not matched to a gene: 7. The DNA for the CDR3 is TGCGCCAGCAGCCAAGGGAGGACTAGCGGGAGAGTCGAGACCCAGTACTTC. It translates to CASSQGRTSGRVETQYF.

V gene TRBV9 combines with J gene TRBJ2-5, with D tentatively TRBD1 or TRBD2 (5 bases each). V lost 1 base, J lost 1 base, and 8 bases lay in between. This CDR3 comprises 14 residues. Germline V gene lookup returns CDR1 SGDLS and CDR2 YYNGEE. CDR3 in amino acids: CASSVWGFQETQYF. The CDR3 coding sequence is TGTGCCAGCAGCGTATGGGGGTTCCAAGAGACCCAGTACTTC.

V and J are TRBV11-2 and TRBJ2-1; TRBD1 is a possible D gene (6 bases). V was shortened by 1 base and J by 2 bases, with 9 bases between the two germline ends. Germline assignment: CDR1 SGHAT and CDR2 FQNNGV. The CDR3 is made up of 15 amino acids. The CDR3 region is CASSLAGGAYNEQFF. The CDR3 region has the DNA TGTGCCAGCAGCTTAGCTGGGGGCGCCTACAATGAGCAGTTCTTC.

The chain employs TRBV19 and TRBJ1-1; D not certain. The CDR3 is 14 residues long. The V gene lost 3 bases and the J gene lost 1 base, with 9 bases spanning the gap. Germline V gene lookup returns CDR1 LNHDA and CDR2 SQIVND (reference sequence). CDR3 region: CASSITPGNTEAFF. DNA for the CDR3: TGTGCCAGTAGTATCACTCCTGGGAACACTGAAGCTTTCTTT.

J is TRBJ2-3 and V is TRBV6-5, with D tentatively TRBD2 (5 bases). Trimming shortened V by 0 bases and J by 0 bases, and 10 bases separated the two germline ends. Germline V gene data show CDR1 as MNHEY and CDR2 as SVGAGI. CDR3 length: 16 residues. The CDR3 coding sequence is TGTGCCAGCAGTTACTCGAGGCGGGTTAGCACAGATACGCAGTATTTT. Translated: CASSYSRRVSTDTQYF.